This T cell receptor (beta chain) comes out of a study of T cell responses to AZD1222 COVID-19 vaccine. The CDR3 contains 14 residues. Trimming took 3 bases from V and 4 from J, leaving 10 bases between them. The germline gives CDR1 MDHEN, CDR2 SYDVKM. Whether given at about 4 or about 12 weeks, second doses were pooled. Using immunoSEQ multiplex PCR, the repertoire was profiled, and TCRdb retains in-frame clones only, with some absent. The table records 150,000 or so clones, 90% of them present only once. V and J are TRBV28 and TRBJ1-5; the D is unclear. Specimen: peripheral blood, collected 28 days after the second AZD1222 dose. The source of this sequence is an adult who received the AZD1222 COVID-19 vaccine. The CDR3 is CASSFVRQNQPQHF. The CDR3 DNA is TGTGCCAGCAGTTTTGTGCGGCAGAATCAGCCCCAGCATTTT.